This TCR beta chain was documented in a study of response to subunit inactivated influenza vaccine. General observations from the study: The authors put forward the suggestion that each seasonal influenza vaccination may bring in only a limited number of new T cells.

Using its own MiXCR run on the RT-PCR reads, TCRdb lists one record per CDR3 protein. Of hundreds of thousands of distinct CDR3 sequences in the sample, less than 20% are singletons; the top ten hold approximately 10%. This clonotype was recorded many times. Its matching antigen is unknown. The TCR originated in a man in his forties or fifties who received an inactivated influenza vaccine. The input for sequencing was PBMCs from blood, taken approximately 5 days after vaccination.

CDR3 sequence: CASSLGMGSETQYF. The CDR3 region has the DNA TGTGCCAGCAGCTTAGGGATGGGATCAGAGACCCAGTACTTC. V and J are TRBV11-2 and TRBJ2-5; D is uncertain. Deletions cut 1 base from V and 4 bases from J, with 10 bases between. This CDR3 is built from 14 residues. Germline values: CDR1 SGHAT, CDR2 FQNNGV.